Presented here are 5 T cell receptor beta chains from one specimen sequenced in a study of blood T cells in healthy people across ages. Primers used in a second PCR of about 7 to 12 cycles were a sample-barcoded 5' primer and a J-beta primer mix. A single record per CDR3 protein comes from TCRdb applying MiXCR to the 5' RACE reads. Among about 780,000 distinct CDR3 sequences listed, roughly 26% were seen once. The same specimen was also included in a second study, on T cells of mothers and their children.

Input material: blood. The receptors here all came from a boy between 5 and 17 years old in good health.

The V call is TRBV7-8, the J call TRBJ2-1, with 7 bases identical to TRBD2. Germline lookup yields CDR1 SGHVS and CDR2 FQNEAQ. The V gene end was trimmed by 3 bases and the J gene end by 8 bases; junction bases not matched to a gene: 13. The CDR3 is 16 residues long. CDR3 residues: CASSLFGTKVSDEQFF. In DNA, the CDR3 is TGTGCCAGCAGCTTGTTCGGGACTAAGGTTTCGGATGAGCAGTTCTTC.

The J gene is TRBJ1-2, the V gene TRBV7-8, with TRBD1 matching 12 bases. CDR3 length equals 18 residues. From germline, CDR1 is SGHVS and CDR2 FQNEAQ. Trimming cost V 5 bases and J 3 bases; bases outside gene matches: 13. The CDR3 loop is CASSNPPGQGALDYGYTF. The DNA for the CDR3 is TGTGCCAGCAGCAACCCCCCGGGACAGGGGGCATTGGACTATGGCTACACCTTC.

In this sample, this clonotype turned up a few times. J is TRBJ1-1 and V is TRBV11-2; no clear D. The V and J ends lost 5 bases and 0 bases respectively, with 10 bases between them. In germline, CDR1 is SGHAT, CDR2 FQNNGV. This CDR3 comprises 14 residues. The CDR3 sequence is CASSPQNLNTEAFF. CDR3 in DNA: TGTGCCAGCAGCCCGCAGAACTTGAACACTGAAGCTTTCTTT.

The table lists this clonotype with many counts. This chain uses TRBV20-1 with TRBJ2-5; a weak D match, TRBD2 (7 bases). V lost 2 bases and J 7 bases, leaving 11 bases between the germline ends. The germline CDR1 and CDR2 sequences are DFQATT and SNEGSKA (reference sequence). This CDR3 is built from 12 residues. This chain's CDR3 is CSARRGGGTQYF. The CDR3 DNA reads TGCAGTGCTAGAAGGGGGGGGGGGACCCAGTACTTC.

This clonotype was seen a few times. CDR3: CASSQDIREYEQYF. As DNA, the CDR3 is TGTGCCAGCAGCCAAGATATACGGGAATACGAGCAGTACTTC. The chain is built from TRBV4-2 and TRBJ2-7, with D possibly being TRBD2 (5 bases). V dropped 0 bases and J dropped 4 bases, with 10 bases sitting between them. CDR3 length equals 14 residues. The germline gives CDR1 LGHNA, CDR2 YNFKEQ.